Below, one T cell receptor (beta chain) is given with its context. This clonotype has at least ten counts. Its specific antigen is unknown. Per-base quality was not reported, and no clone a single base away is much larger than it. This specimen belongs to a study of T cells in Graves' hyperthyroidism and ophthalmopathy (dated by TCRdb to the late 2010s). With regard to the full study: Peripheral blood samples were taken at the time of initial diagnosis, prior to any treatment. To identify TCR V-J signatures that set the groups apart, the researchers used a discovery cohort of 100 or so patients, made up of 40 to 45 with Graves' ophthalmopathy and 55 to 65 with stable Graves' hyperthyroidism. Whether ophthalmopathy could be predicted prospectively was tested in an independent validation cohort made up of 18 to 20 hyperthyroidism patients plus 17 patients who later progressed to ophthalmopathy. The roughly 100 discovery patients were randomly split 7:3 into training and test sets. The study also compared thyroid tissue and blood T-cell repertoires from several Graves' hyperthyroidism patients. After blood sampling, hyperthyroidism patients were treated with methimazole at a starting dose of 30 mg daily, and ophthalmopathy patients were treated with high-dose intravenous methylprednisolone. The paper describes TCR Vbeta CDR3 sequencing of 140 or so peripheral blood samples, made up of 43 ophthalmopathy patients, roughly 75 hyperthyroidism patients and roughly 17 progressor patients. What the research found in general, with its limitations: Most expanded thyroid clonotypes (frequency above 0.001) were also detected in blood, a finding suggesting that blood repertoires may reflect thyroid immune responses. Ophthalmopathy was separated from stable hyperthyroidism by a 13 V-J signature model, with over 85% sensitivity and roughly 84% specificity obtained in cross-validation and 80%/75% obtained in testing. During validation, the model predicted progression to ophthalmopathy a median of approximately 6 months ahead of onset, with almost 71% sensitivity and roughly 75% specificity. Sample size was not statistically predetermined, and investigators were not blinded to group allocation.

Amplification of TCR beta CDR3 regions was carried out from RNA transcripts. The TCR CDR3 was subjected to a first round of RT-PCR using the HTBI primer set and the Qiagen OneStep RT-PCR kit. A second multiplex PCR round built the libraries, followed by size selection and purification. Paired-end sequencing of the libraries was performed with 100 bp reads on an Illumina HiSeq2000. The study's processing was this. SOAPnuke was used to process the raw data, removing reads that contained adapters or uncalled bases, had a mean Phred below 15, or lacked an exact match to the constant primer or identifier. High-quality paired reads were merged with COPE v1.2.5, and unique nucleotide sequences were defined as clonotypes. MiTCR v1.1 was used to align clonotypes to the IMGT TRBV, TRBD and TRBJ reference segments. Analysis was restricted to V-J combinations with a frequency above 0.0001, which covered 99.2% of repertoires. The TCS score was defined as the ratio of F50 (clonal expansion) to E x V (chaos), calculated using BLOSUM62-based TCRdist between CDR3 peptides within each V-J. Welch's t-statistics and random forest reduced fewer than 600 V-J features to roughly 13, which were used in a naive Bayes classifier (R e1071). TCRdb took the public reads, trimmed them with fastp at Q25, ran MiXCR for clone calling and kept in-frame beta chains. A single entry per CDR3 protein holds the most common genes and DNA from its merged rows. These V and J calls derive from TCRdb rather than the authors' analysis. This sample comprises approximately 430,000 distinct CDR3 sequences, around a sixth of them detected only once. Roughly 13% of the sample goes to the ten largest clones.

Stable Graves' hyperthyroidism was defined as the absence of progression to ophthalmopathy over 18 months of follow-up. Hyperthyroidism patients were newly diagnosed, had a disease duration of under 2 months, and were aged 18 to 65 years. The study excluded patients with uncontrolled infections, other autoimmune diseases, pregnancy or lactation. Diagnoses were based on clinical symptoms, serum thyroxine and TRAb, thyroid ultrasound and orbital computed tomography. PBMCs were isolated from more than 8 ml of fresh peripheral blood by Ficoll-Paque density gradient centrifugation. Trizol reagent was used to extract total RNA, and RNA quality was then checked on an Agilent 2100 Bioanalyzer. The specimen was blood. The receptor was isolated from a woman under 30 with Graves' hyperthyroidism.

At the DNA level, the sequence is TGCGCCAGCAGCCCTGAGGTAGGCTCCTACAATGAGCAGTTCTTC. Its translation is CASSPEVGSYNEQFF. The sequence joins TRBV5-1 to TRBJ2-1, with the identity of the D gene unclear. CDR1 SGHRS and CDR2 YFSETQ are derived from the germline V gene. V is reduced by 4 bases and J by 0 bases, leaving a spacing of 11 bases between them. From the cysteine up to the phenylalanine, the CDR3 has a length of 15 residues. The entry retains the CDR3 DNA only, 45 bases that are in frame from base 1.